These T cell receptor beta chains were read from a single sample in a study of Ad26.COV2.S vaccination and SARS-CoV-2 variants. The data were produced by immunoSEQ multiplex PCR, yet TCRdb's version contains in-frame clones alone and is incomplete. The sample consists of some 450,000 clones, less than 95% of them appearing once. Here the sequenced sample was peripheral blood, taken in a trial of Ad26.COV2.S vaccine versus placebo. All receptors derive from a person between 18 and 59 years old who received the Ad26.COV2.S COVID-19 vaccine or a placebo. Both conserved end residues are part of each CDR3. Fields, in order: D gene, J gene, clone size, V gene, CDR3 length, CDR3 DNA, CDR3 protein. The D gene is left open where the match is weak. A clone size is listed for some rows: how often the clone was seen (once, few, many), or a class if it is expanded.

D gene: .
J gene: TRBJ2-7
clone size: .
V gene: TRBV11-2
CDR3 length: 13
CDR3 DNA: TGTGCCAGCAGCTTAGCCAGCGTAAAAGAGCAGTACTTC
CDR3 protein: CASSLASVKEQYF

D gene: .
J gene: TRBJ1-1
clone size: once
V gene: TRBV7-2
CDR3 length: 14
CDR3 DNA: TGTGCCAGCAGCTTAATCCCGCAGAACACTGAAGCTTTCTTT
CDR3 protein: CASSLIPQNTEAFF

D gene: .
J gene: TRBJ2-2
clone size: once
V gene: TRBV3-1/TRBV3-2
CDR3 length: 15
CDR3 DNA: TGTGCCAGCAGCCAAGAAGGAGGGATGACCGGGGAGCTGTTTTTT
CDR3 protein: CASSQEGGMTGELFF

D gene: TRBD2
J gene: TRBJ2-1
clone size: .
V gene: TRBV18
CDR3 length: 19
CDR3 DNA: TGTGCCAGCTCACCACCGGGAAGATTTGCGGGAGGCTCCTACAATGAGCAGTTCTTC
CDR3 protein: CASSPPGRFAGGSYNEQFF

D gene: .
J gene: TRBJ2-2
clone size: .
V gene: TRBV12-5
CDR3 length: 15
CDR3 DNA: TGTGCTAGTGGTCCCCCGGGACACTACACCGGGGAGCTGTTTTTT
CDR3 protein: CASGPPGHYTGELFF

D gene: .
J gene: TRBJ1-5
clone size: .
V gene: TRBV2
CDR3 length: 13
CDR3 DNA: TGTGCCAGCAGTGAAGAGGGGCCGGCGCCCCAGCATTTT
CDR3 protein: CASSEEGPAPQHF

D gene: .
J gene: TRBJ2-3
clone size: .
V gene: TRBV4-3
CDR3 length: 16
CDR3 DNA: TGCGCCAGCAGCCAAGGGCTGGGGGTTATCACAGATACGCAGTATTTT
CDR3 protein: CASSQGLGVITDTQYF

D gene: TRBD2
J gene: TRBJ2-2
clone size: .
V gene: TRBV3-1/TRBV3-2
CDR3 length: 18
CDR3 DNA: TGTGCCAGCAGCCAAGTTCTCGGCGGACTAGGGGCCACCGGGGAGCTGTTTTTT
CDR3 protein: CASSQVLGGLGATGELFF

D gene: .
J gene: TRBJ2-1
clone size: .
V gene: TRBV5-1
CDR3 length: 16
CDR3 DNA: TGCGCCAGCAGCCGCCGACTAGTGGATTCCTACAATGAGCAGTTCTTC
CDR3 protein: CASSRRLVDSYNEQFF

D gene: .
J gene: TRBJ2-7
clone size: .
V gene: TRBV5-1
CDR3 length: 13
CDR3 DNA: TGCGCCAGCAGCTTGGAAGCTACCTACGAGCAGTACTTC
CDR3 protein: CASSLEATYEQYF

D gene: TRBD2
J gene: TRBJ2-1
clone size: .
V gene: TRBV27
CDR3 length: 17
CDR3 DNA: TGTGCCAGCAGTTTCAACCCTAGCGGCACTTCCTACAATGAGCAGTTCTTC
CDR3 protein: CASSFNPSGTSYNEQFF

D gene: .
J gene: TRBJ1-2
clone size: .
V gene: TRBV6-1
CDR3 length: 14
CDR3 DNA: TGTGCCAGCAGTGACGAGGGAAGGAGATATGGCTACACCTTC
CDR3 protein: CASSDEGRRYGYTF

D gene: TRBD2
J gene: TRBJ2-7
clone size: .
V gene: TRBV6-1
CDR3 length: 15
CDR3 DNA: TGTGCCAGCAGTGAATGGCTAGCGGTGAACTACGAGCAGTACTTC
CDR3 protein: CASSEWLAVNYEQYF

D gene: .
J gene: TRBJ1-3
clone size: .
V gene: TRBV6-6
CDR3 length: 15
CDR3 DNA: TGTGCCAGCAGTTACTCGGAGTACTCTGGAAACACCATATATTTT
CDR3 protein: CASSYSEYSGNTIYF

D gene: .
J gene: TRBJ1-1
clone size: .
V gene: TRBV12-3/TRBV12-4
CDR3 length: 13
CDR3 DNA: TGTGCCAGCACCTTGGGGTTGCGTATCGCCCTTTTCTTT
CDR3 protein: CASTLGLRIALFF

D gene: .
J gene: TRBJ2-2
clone size: .
V gene: TRBV9
CDR3 length: 16
CDR3 DNA: TGTGCCAGCAGCGTAGCTGGTCAGGGAAGGACCGGGGAGCTGTTTTTT
CDR3 protein: CASSVAGQGRTGELFF

D gene: TRBD1
J gene: TRBJ1-6
clone size: .
V gene: TRBV7-9
CDR3 length: 14
CDR3 DNA: TGTGCCAGCAGCCGGGACAGGGGAAATTCACCCCTCCACTTT
CDR3 protein: CASSRDRGNSPLHF

D gene: TRBD2
J gene: TRBJ2-1
clone size: .
V gene: TRBV11-2
CDR3 length: 15
CDR3 DNA: TGTGCCAGCAGCCGACTAGCGGGAGAAGGCAATGAGCAGTTCTTC
CDR3 protein: CASSRLAGEGNEQFF

D gene: TRBD2
J gene: TRBJ2-3
clone size: many
V gene: TRBV6-2/TRBV6-3
CDR3 length: 13
CDR3 DNA: TGTGCCAGCAGTCGACCAGCGGGGGATACGCAGTATTTT
CDR3 protein: CASSRPAGDTQYF

D gene: .
J gene: TRBJ2-7
clone size: .
V gene: TRBV6-5
CDR3 length: 14
CDR3 DNA: TGTGCCAGCAGTTACTCCCTGGGTTCCTACGAGCAGTACTTC
CDR3 protein: CASSYSLGSYEQYF

D gene: .
J gene: TRBJ1-6
clone size: few
V gene: TRBV7-9
CDR3 length: 14
CDR3 DNA: TGTGCCAGCAGCGCCCGGACAGTAAATTCACCCCTCCACTTT
CDR3 protein: CASSARTVNSPLHF

D gene: .
J gene: TRBJ1-3
clone size: .
V gene: TRBV19
CDR3 length: 16
CDR3 DNA: TGTGCCAGTACCCTGGTGGGGGGCGTCGATGGAAACACCATATATTTT
CDR3 protein: CASTLVGGVDGNTIYF

D gene: .
J gene: TRBJ1-2
clone size: .
V gene: TRBV25-1
CDR3 length: 12
CDR3 DNA: TGTGCCAGCAGTGAAATGGGCGCGGGCTACACCTTC
CDR3 protein: CASSEMGAGYTF

D gene: .
J gene: TRBJ1-4
clone size: .
V gene: TRBV7-2
CDR3 length: 14
CDR3 DNA: TGTGCCAGCGGCCATGGGGGGTCTAATGAAAAACTGTTTTTT
CDR3 protein: CASGHGGSNEKLFF

D gene: .
J gene: TRBJ2-3
clone size: .
V gene: TRBV2
CDR3 length: 12
CDR3 DNA: TGTGCCAGCAGTTACAGGGAAGATACGCAGTATTTT
CDR3 protein: CASSYREDTQYF

D gene: TRBD1
J gene: TRBJ1-5
clone size: .
V gene: TRBV5-8
CDR3 length: 15
CDR3 DNA: TGTGCCAGCAGCTTGGGACACAGGGGGCAGCAGCCCCAGCATTTT
CDR3 protein: CASSLGHRGQQPQHF

D gene: .
J gene: TRBJ1-5
clone size: .
V gene: TRBV6-9
CDR3 length: 16
CDR3 DNA: TGTGCCAGCAGTTATGCCGGGACCCCCGGCAATCAGCCCCAGCATTTT
CDR3 protein: CASSYAGTPGNQPQHF

D gene: .
J gene: TRBJ2-7
clone size: .
V gene: TRBV4-2
CDR3 length: 14
CDR3 DNA: TGTGCCAGCAGCCAAGTTGCGGGCGGTTACGAGCAGTACTTC
CDR3 protein: CASSQVAGGYEQYF

D gene: .
J gene: TRBJ1-3
clone size: .
V gene: TRBV30
CDR3 length: 17
CDR3 DNA: TGTGCCTGGAGTCCCCCCGCAGGGGCCGGGTTTGGAAACACCATATATTTT
CDR3 protein: CAWSPPAGAGFGNTIYF

D gene: .
J gene: TRBJ1-1
clone size: .
V gene: TRBV28
CDR3 length: 12
CDR3 DNA: TGTGCCAGCAGGCCGACATTTTCCGAAGCTTTCTTT
CDR3 protein: CASRPTFSEAFF

D gene: TRBD2
J gene: TRBJ2-1
clone size: .
V gene: TRBV5-4
CDR3 length: 15
CDR3 DNA: TGTGCCAGCAGCTCCAGGACTAGCGGGGGGGGTGAGCAGTTCTTC
CDR3 protein: CASSSRTSGGGEQFF

D gene: .
J gene: TRBJ2-1
clone size: .
V gene: TRBV18
CDR3 length: 14
CDR3 DNA: TGTGCCAGCTCACCACCGAACTTAGCTAATGAGCAGTTCTTC
CDR3 protein: CASSPPNLANEQFF

D gene: .
J gene: TRBJ2-7
clone size: once
V gene: TRBV3-1/TRBV3-2
CDR3 length: 13
CDR3 DNA: TGTGCCAGCAGCCAAGTGCGGGGCTACGAGCAGTACTTC
CDR3 protein: CASSQVRGYEQYF

D gene: TRBD2
J gene: TRBJ2-7
clone size: .
V gene: TRBV19
CDR3 length: 17
CDR3 DNA: TGTGCCAGTAGTATGGGGACTAGCGGGATGCCCACCTACGAGCAGTACTTC
CDR3 protein: CASSMGTSGMPTYEQYF

D gene: TRBD2
J gene: TRBJ2-7
clone size: .
V gene: TRBV10-3
CDR3 length: 14
CDR3 DNA: TGTGCCATCAGGAATACTAGCGGGAGTTACGAGCAGTACTTC
CDR3 protein: CAIRNTSGSYEQYF

D gene: TRBD2
J gene: TRBJ2-1
clone size: .
V gene: TRBV24-1
CDR3 length: 16
CDR3 DNA: TGTGCCACCAGTGATACTGCAGCGGGAGGGGTGGATGAGCAGTTCTTC
CDR3 protein: CATSDTAAGGVDEQFF